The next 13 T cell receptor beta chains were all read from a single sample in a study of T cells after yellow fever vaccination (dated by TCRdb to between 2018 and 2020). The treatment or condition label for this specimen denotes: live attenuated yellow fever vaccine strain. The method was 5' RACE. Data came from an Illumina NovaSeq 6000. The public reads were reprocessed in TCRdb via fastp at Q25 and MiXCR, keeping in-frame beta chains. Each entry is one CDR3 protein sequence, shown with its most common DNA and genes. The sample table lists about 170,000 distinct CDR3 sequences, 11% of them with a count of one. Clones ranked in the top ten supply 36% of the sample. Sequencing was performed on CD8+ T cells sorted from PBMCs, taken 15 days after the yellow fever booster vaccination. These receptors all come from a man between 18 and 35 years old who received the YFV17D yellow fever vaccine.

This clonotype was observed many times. CDR3 coding DNA: TGTGCCAGCAGCTTAGTCGTCAGGGGGGGCCCCGGAAACATTCAGTACTTC. Its protein product is CASSLVVRGGPGNIQYF. The chain couples TRBV7-2 to TRBJ2-4, with D perhaps assigned TRBD1 or TRBD2 (7 bases each). V was cut by 1 base and J by 6 bases, with 19 bases left in between. This CDR3 is built from 17 residues. The germline V gene encodes CDR1 SGHTA and CDR2 FQGNSA.

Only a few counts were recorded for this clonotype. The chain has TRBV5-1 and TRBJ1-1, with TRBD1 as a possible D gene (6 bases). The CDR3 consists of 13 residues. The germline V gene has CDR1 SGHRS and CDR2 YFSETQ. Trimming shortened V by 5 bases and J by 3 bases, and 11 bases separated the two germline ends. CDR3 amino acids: CASRSTGYTEAFF. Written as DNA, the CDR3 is TGCGCCAGCAGATCTACAGGGTACACTGAAGCTTTCTTT.

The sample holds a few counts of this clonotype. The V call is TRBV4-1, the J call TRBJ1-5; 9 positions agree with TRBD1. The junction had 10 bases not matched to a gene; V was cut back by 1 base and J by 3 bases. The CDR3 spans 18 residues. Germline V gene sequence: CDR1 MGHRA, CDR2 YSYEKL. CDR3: CASSQGGQGGTPNQPQHF. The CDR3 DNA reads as TGCGCCAGCAGCCAAGGGGGACAGGGAGGGACCCCCAATCAGCCCCAGCATTTT.

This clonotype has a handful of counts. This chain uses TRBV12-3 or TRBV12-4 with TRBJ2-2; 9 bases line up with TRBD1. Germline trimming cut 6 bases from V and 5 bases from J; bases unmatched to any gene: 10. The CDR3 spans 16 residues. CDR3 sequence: CASRDPGQGLTGELFF. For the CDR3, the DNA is TGTGCCAGCAGAGACCCGGGACAGGGATTAACCGGGGAGCTGTTTTTT.

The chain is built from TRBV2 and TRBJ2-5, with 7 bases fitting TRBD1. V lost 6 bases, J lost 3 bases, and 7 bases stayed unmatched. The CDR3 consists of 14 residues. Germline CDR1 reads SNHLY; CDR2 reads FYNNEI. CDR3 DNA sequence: TGTGCCAGCAGGAACCGGGACAGAAAAGAGACCCAGTACTTC. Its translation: CASRNRDRKETQYF. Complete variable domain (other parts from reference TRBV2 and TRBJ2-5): EPEVTQTPSHQVTQMGQEVILRCVPISNHLYFYWYRQILGQKVEFLVSFYNNEISEKSEIFDDQFSVERPDGSNFTLKIRSTKLEDSAMYFCASRNRDRKETQYFGPGTRLLVL.

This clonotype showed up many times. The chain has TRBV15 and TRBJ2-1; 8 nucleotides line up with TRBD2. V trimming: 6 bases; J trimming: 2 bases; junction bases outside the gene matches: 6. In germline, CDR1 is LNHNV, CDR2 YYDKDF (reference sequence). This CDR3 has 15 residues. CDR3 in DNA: TGTGCCACCAGTTCCGGGGGGGCCCCCTACAATGAGCAGTTCTTC. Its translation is CATSSGGAPYNEQFF.

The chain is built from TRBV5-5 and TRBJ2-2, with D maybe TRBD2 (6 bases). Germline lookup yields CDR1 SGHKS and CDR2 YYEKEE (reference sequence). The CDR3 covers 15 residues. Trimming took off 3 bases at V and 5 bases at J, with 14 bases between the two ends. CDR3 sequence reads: CASSWDWAGTGELFF. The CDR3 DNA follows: TGTGCCAGCAGCTGGGACTGGGCGGGAACCGGGGAGCTGTTTTTT.

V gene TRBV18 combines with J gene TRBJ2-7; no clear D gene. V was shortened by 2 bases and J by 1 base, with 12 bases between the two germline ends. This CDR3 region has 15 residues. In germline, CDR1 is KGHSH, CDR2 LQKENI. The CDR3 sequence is CASSPTLSRSYEQYV. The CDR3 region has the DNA TGTGCCAGCTCACCAACCCTGTCACGATCCTACGAGCAGTACGTC.

This CDR3 reads CAGRAWTGNTEAFF. CDR3 DNA sequence: TGTGCCGGAAGGGCGTGGACAGGGAACACTGAAGCTTTCTTT. The J gene is TRBJ1-1, the V gene TRBV6-1; 7 positions match TRBD1. This CDR3 is 14 amino acids long. The V gene end was trimmed by 11 bases and the J gene end by 1 base; junction bases not matched to a gene: 10. CDR1 and CDR2 from the germline V gene are MNHNS and SASEGT.

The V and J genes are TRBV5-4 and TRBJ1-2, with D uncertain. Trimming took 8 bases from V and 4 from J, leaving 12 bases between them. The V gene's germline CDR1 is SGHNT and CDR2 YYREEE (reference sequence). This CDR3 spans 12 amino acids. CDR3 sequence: CASRPSGYGYTF. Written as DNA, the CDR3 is TGTGCCAGTAGACCCTCGGGCTATGGCTACACCTTC. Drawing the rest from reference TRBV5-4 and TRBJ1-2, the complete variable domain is ETGVTQSPTHLIKTRGQQVTLRCSSQSGHNTVSWYQQALGQGPQFIFQYYREEENGRGNFPPRFSGLQFPNYSSELNVNALELDDSALYLCASRPSGYGYTFGSGTRLTVV.

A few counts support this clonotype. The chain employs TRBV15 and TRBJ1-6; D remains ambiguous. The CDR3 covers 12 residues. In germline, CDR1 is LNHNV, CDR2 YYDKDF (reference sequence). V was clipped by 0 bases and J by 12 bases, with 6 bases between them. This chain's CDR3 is CATSRENEPLHF. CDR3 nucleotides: TGTGCCACCAGCAGAGAAAATGAACCCCTCCACTTT.

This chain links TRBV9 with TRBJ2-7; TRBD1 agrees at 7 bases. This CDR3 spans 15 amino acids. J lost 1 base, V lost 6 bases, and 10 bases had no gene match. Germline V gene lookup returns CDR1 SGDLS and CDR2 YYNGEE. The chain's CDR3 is CASTFVGQKSYEQYV. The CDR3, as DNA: TGTGCCAGCACGTTTGTGGGACAGAAATCCTACGAGCAGTACGTC.

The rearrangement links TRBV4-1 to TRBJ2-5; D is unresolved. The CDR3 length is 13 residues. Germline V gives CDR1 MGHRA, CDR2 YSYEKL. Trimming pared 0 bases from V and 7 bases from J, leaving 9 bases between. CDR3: CASSQDPAGTQYF. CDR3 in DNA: TGCGCCAGCAGCCAAGATCCGGCCGGGACCCAGTACTTC.